This TCR beta chain was documented in a study of memory CD4+ T cells and cytomegalovirus serostatus. Study overall: Of the healthy Belgian adults, 9 or 10 were CMV seropositive and around 22 seronegative.

V shed 2 bases and J shed 7 bases, with 15 bases lying between them. CDR3 size: 15 residues. The germline V gene has CDR1 MNHNS and CDR2 SASEGT. Method: immunoSEQ multiplex PCR; TCRdb's copy keeps in-frame clones and lacks some. The sample lists about 50,000 clones, around four fifths occurring once. The sort gate was single viable CD3+CD4+CD8-CD45RO+ cells for memory CD4+ T cells. The chain joins TRBV6-1 to TRBJ2-1; D not resolved. Sequenced: memory CD4+ T cells from blood. The TCR sequence derives from an adult in good health and CMV-seronegative. The CDR3 DNA sequence: TGTGCCAGCAGTGAATGGGCACCTCAAGGGAATGAGCAGTTCTTC. Residues: CASSEWAPQGNEQFF.